This TCR beta chain came from a study of siplizumab effects on memory and regulatory T cells. The table came from immunoSEQ multiplex PCR; TCRdb's copy has only in-frame clones and leaves some out. The data contain 60,000 to 65,000 clones, 70% to 85% of them singletons. The source material was memory CD4+ T cells sorted from blood. This receptor was obtained from a human donor in good health.

The CDR3 nucleotides are TGTGCCAGTACCACCCCCAAACAGGGGGGTTTGGGCAATCAGCCCCAGCATTTT. Encoded protein: CASTTPKQGGLGNQPQHF. The chain uses TRBV19 and TRBJ1-5, with 8 positions matching TRBD1. The CDR3 contains 18 residues. Germline-derived CDR1 and CDR2 are LNHDA and SQIVND (reference sequence). Trimming removed 7 bases from V and 2 bases from J; junction bases left unmatched: 16.